The 8 T cell receptor beta chains reported below all come from one sample, sequenced in a study of T cell clonality in common variable immunodeficiency. Generated by immunoSEQ multiplex PCR, the TCRdb table keeps only in-frame clones and is missing some. This sample comprises about 34,000 clones, none seen once only. The specimen was peripheral blood mononuclear cells. The receptor source for this set is a person aged 18-69 years in good health.

This clone has a count of ten or more. The read ends 3 residues before the CDR3 terminus; that terminus is restored from the germline J gene. V usage is TRBV20-1 and J usage is TRBJ2-7, with D possibly TRBD2 on 6 matching bases. This CDR3 comprises 14 residues. In germline, CDR1 is DFQATT, CDR2 SNEGSKA (reference sequence). V lost 7 bases and J 3 bases, leaving 19 bases between the germline ends. The sequenced part of the CDR3 DNA is TGCAGTGGTATCCCGGGGGACCCCGACTACGAG. This sequence encodes CSGIPGDPDYE. The full CDR3 is CSGIPGDPDYEQYF.

In its sample, this clone was seen many times. CDR3 sequence: CASSGLAGINEQFF. Partial CDR3 DNA: TGTGCCAGCAGTGGGTTAGCGGGAATAAATGAG. The rearrangement uses TRBV28 and TRBJ2-1; 8 bases map to TRBD2. Read sequence stops 3 residues before the CDR3 end, and the germline J gene provides the missing end. J lost 7 bases, V lost 5 bases, and 7 bases had no gene match. CDR1 and CDR2 (germline): MDHEN, SYDVKM. The CDR3 has 14 amino acids. Together with reference TRBV28 and TRBJ2-1, the CDR3 gives the full variable domain: DVKVTQSSRYLVKRTGEKVFLECVQDMDHENMFWYRQDPGLGLRLIYFSYDVKMKEKGDIPEGYSVSREKKERFSLILESASTNQTSMYLCASSGLAGINEQFFGPGTRLTVL.

This clone was seen at least ten times. Read data end 3 residues before the CDR3 end; the end is taken from the germline J gene. This sequence joins TRBV12-5 and TRBJ2-7, with a tentative D call TRBD1 (5 bases). This CDR3 has 14 residues. Germline V gene lookup returns CDR1 LGHNT and CDR2 FRNRAP. Trimming pared 2 bases from V and 5 bases from J, leaving 13 bases between. The CDR3 DNA, read in part, is TGTGCTAGTGGTTTGCGTCTAGGCAGGGACGAG. As protein: CASGLRLGRDE. The CDR3 as a whole reads CASGLRLGRDEQYF.

This clone was counted many times. The sequenced part of the CDR3 DNA is TGTGCCAGCAGCTCAGGACTAGCGGGTGGCAATGAG. It codes for CASSSGLAGGNE. Given in full, the CDR3 is CASSSGLAGGNEQFF. The gene calls are TRBV5-5 and TRBJ2-1, with 11 bases aligning to TRBD2. The read comes to an end 3 residues before the CDR3 does, leaving the germline J gene to fill in the end. V shed 3 bases, J shed 6 bases, and the junction held 5 bases outside the gene matches. Germline CDR1 SGHKS, CDR2 YYEKEE (reference sequence). The CDR3 runs to 15 residues.

Comment on this clone: Coverage ceases 3 residues before the CDR3 finishes, and the germline J gene fills in the end. This sequence joins TRBV2 and TRBJ1-5; possible D gene TRBD1, 5 bases. Germline V CDR1 and CDR2: SNHLY, FYNNEI. The CDR3 is 15 amino acids. Trimming removed 5 bases from V and 7 bases from J, with 18 bases in between. The sequenced CDR3 bases are TGTGCCAGCAGTCCCCCCGCACAGGTTCGCCAGCCC. Translating gives CASSPPAQVRQP. The full CDR3 protein reads CASSPPAQVRQPQHF.

This clone was counted at least ten times. Sequencing ends 3 residues short of the CDR3 end; the germline J gene provides the rest. J is TRBJ2-2 and V is TRBV20-1; D is uncertain. Germline assignment: CDR1 DFQATT and CDR2 SNEGSKA (reference sequence). This CDR3 region has 13 residues. V shed 1 base and J shed 2 bases, with 5 bases lying between them. The sequenced part of the CDR3 DNA is TGCAGTGCTAGAGCAGATAACACCGGGGAG. It specifies CSARADNTGE. The entire CDR3 reads CSARADNTGELFF.

This clone appeared many times. The read ends 3 residues early relative to the CDR3; the germline J gene fills the gap. The V gene is TRBV29-1, the J gene TRBJ2-7; TRBD1 aligns across 9 bases. The CDR3 has 11 residues. CDR1 SQVTM and CDR2 ANQGSEA come from the germline V gene. V was pared by 7 bases and J by 5 bases, with 3 bases of the junction left unmatched. The chain's CDR3 is CSAWDRDEQYF. CDR3 bases read: TGCAGCGCCTGGGACAGGGACGAG.

This clone occurred many times. With the read ending 3 residues before the CDR3 end, the germline J gene is used to fill in that end. The genes are TRBV6-1 and TRBJ1-5; a possible D gene is TRBD1 (5 bases). The V and J ends lost 1 base and 0 bases respectively, with 13 bases between them. There are 17 residues in the CDR3. The germline V gene has CDR1 MNHNS and CDR2 SASEGT. The sequenced CDR3 bases are TGTGCCAGCAGTGAAGTGGGCCAGGGCTATAGCAATCAGCCC. Amino acid sequence: CASSEVGQGYSNQP. The whole CDR3 region reads CASSEVGQGYSNQPQHF.